This TCR beta chain was retrieved from a study of blood T cell repertoires in COVID-19. Study information: The analysed material was cDNA or gDNA that came from T cells, B-cell-depleted T cells, or PBMCs.

Produced via immunoSEQ multiplex PCR; TCRdb's table is partial and in-frame only. The sample consists of over 200,000 clones, around 90% of them appearing once. Per the germline V gene, CDR1 is SGHRS and CDR2 is YFSETQ. The length of the CDR3 is 17 residues. The trim removed 4 bases at V and 2 bases at J, leaving 10 bases unmatched. Sequenced material: peripheral blood. This chain uses TRBV5-1 with TRBJ1-3, with 9 bases matching TRBD1. The clonotype comes from a man aged 30 to 39 with COVID-19, enrolled during active disease. The CDR3 sequence: CASSPGTGSDAGNTIYF. CDR3 nucleotide sequence: TGCGCCAGCAGCCCTGGGACAGGGTCGGATGCTGGAAACACCATATATTTT.